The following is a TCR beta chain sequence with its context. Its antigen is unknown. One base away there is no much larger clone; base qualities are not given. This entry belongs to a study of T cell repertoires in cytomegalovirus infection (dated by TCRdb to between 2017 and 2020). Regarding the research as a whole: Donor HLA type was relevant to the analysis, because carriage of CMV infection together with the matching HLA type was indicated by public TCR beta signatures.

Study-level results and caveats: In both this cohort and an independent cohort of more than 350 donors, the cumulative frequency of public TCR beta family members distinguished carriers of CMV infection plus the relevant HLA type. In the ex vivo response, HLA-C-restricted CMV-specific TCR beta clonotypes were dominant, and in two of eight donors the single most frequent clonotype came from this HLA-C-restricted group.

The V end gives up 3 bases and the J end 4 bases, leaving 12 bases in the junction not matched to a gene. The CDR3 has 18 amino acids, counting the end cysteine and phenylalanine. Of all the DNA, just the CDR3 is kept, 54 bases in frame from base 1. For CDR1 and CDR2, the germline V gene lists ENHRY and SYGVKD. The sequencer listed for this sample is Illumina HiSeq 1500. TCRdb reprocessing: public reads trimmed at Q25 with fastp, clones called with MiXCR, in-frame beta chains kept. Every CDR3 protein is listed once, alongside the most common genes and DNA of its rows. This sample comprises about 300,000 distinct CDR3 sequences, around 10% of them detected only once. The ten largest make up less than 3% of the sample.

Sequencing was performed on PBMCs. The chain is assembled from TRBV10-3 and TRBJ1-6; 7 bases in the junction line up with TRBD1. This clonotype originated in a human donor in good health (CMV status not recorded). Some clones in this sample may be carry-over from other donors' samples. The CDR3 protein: CAISDSLTGTYYNSPLHF. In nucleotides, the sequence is TGTGCCATCAGTGACTCCTTGACAGGGACCTATTATAATTCACCCCTCCACTTT.